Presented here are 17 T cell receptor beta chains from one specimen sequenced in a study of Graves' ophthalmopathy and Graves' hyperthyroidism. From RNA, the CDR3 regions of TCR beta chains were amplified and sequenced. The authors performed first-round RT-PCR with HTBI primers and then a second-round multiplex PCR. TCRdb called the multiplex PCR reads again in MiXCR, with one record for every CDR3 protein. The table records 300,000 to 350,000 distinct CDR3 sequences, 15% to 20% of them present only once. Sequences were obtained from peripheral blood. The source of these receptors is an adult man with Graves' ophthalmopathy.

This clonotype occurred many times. The chain's CDR3 is CASSSDRGGYEQYF. The CDR3 DNA sequence: TGTGCCAGCAGCTCCGACAGGGGTGGCTACGAGCAGTACTTC. The chain joins TRBV3-1 to TRBJ2-7; 8 bases line up with TRBD1. V lost 5 bases, J lost 3 bases, and 6 bases stayed unmatched. CDR1 is LGHDT, CDR2 YNNKEL, per germline (reference sequence). The CDR3 is 14 residues long.

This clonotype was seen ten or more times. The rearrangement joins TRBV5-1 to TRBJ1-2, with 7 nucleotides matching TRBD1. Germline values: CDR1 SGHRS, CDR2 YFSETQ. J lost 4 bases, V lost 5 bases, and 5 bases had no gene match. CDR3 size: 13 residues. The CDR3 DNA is TGCGCCAGCAGTCGGGACAGTTCCTATGGCTACACCTTC. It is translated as CASSRDSSYGYTF.

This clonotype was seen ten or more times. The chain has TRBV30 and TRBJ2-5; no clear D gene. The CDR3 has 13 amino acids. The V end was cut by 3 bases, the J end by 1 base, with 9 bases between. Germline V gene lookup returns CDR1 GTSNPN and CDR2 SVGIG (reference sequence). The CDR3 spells CAWRASFQETQYF. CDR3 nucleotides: TGTGCCTGGAGGGCAAGTTTCCAAGAGACCCAGTACTTC. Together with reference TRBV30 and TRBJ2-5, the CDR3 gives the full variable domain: SQTIHQWPATLVQPVGSPLSLECTVEGTSNPNLYWYRQAAGRGLQLLFYSVGIGQISSEVPQNLSASRPQDRQFILSSKKLLLSDSGFYLCAWRASFQETQYFGPGTRLLVL.

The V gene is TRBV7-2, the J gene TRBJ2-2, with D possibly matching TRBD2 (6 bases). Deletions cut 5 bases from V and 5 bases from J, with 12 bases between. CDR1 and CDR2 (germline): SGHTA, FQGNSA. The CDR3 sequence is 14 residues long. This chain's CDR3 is CASSPGLHTGELFF. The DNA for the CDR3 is TGTGCCAGCAGCCCGGGACTTCATACCGGGGAGCTGTTTTTT.

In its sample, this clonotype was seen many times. The CDR3 loop reads CASRQGLEYGYTF. CDR3 nucleotides: TGCGCCAGCAGACAGGGGTTGGAGTATGGCTACACCTTC. The chain carries TRBV5-1 and TRBJ1-2; 7 bases map to TRBD1. The CDR3 covers 13 residues. The germline V gene encodes CDR1 SGHRS and CDR2 YFSETQ. Germline trimming cut 5 bases from V and 5 bases from J; bases unmatched to any gene: 6. Filled out from reference TRBV5-1 and TRBJ1-2, the complete variable domain reads KAGVTQTPRYLIKTRGQQVTLSCSPISGHRSVSWYQQTPGQGLQFLFEYFSETQRNKGNFPGRFSGRQFSNSRSEMNVSTLELGDSALYLCASRQGLEYGYTFGSGTRLTVV.

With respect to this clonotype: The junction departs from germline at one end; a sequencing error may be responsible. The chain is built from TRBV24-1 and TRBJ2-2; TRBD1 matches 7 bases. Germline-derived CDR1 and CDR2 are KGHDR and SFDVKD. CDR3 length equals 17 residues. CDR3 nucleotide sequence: TGTGCCACCAGTGATTCACGACAGGGTACGAAGACCGGGGAGCTGTTTTTT. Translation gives CATSDSRQGTKTGELFF.

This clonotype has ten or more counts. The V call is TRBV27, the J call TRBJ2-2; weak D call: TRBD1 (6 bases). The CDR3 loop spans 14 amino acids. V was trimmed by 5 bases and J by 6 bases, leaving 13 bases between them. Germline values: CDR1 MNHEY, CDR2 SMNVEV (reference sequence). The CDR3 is CASSPTDRPGELFF. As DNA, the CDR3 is TGTGCCAGCAGTCCCACAGACAGGCCCGGGGAGCTGTTTTTT.

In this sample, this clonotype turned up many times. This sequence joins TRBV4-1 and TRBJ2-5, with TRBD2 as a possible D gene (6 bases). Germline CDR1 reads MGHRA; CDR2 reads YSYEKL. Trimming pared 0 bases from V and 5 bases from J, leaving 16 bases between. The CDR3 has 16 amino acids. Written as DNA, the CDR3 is TGCGCCAGCAGCCAAGATCTTGAGGCAGGGAGGGAGACCCAGTACTTC. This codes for CASSQDLEAGRETQYF.

CDR3 nucleotide sequence: TGTGCCAGCAGTGCCCGGGACAGGGGGCACGAGCAGTACTTC. This encodes CASSARDRGHEQYF. The chain couples TRBV6-1 to TRBJ2-7; 12 bases fit TRBD1. Trimming at V came to 4 bases and at J to 5 bases, leaving 3 bases not matched to a gene. CDR1 MNHNS and CDR2 SASEGT come from the germline V gene. This CDR3 has 14 residues.

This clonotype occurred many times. CDR3 in DNA: TGTGCCAGTAGTTCCAGTCCTGGTCAGCCCCAGCATTTT. Encoded protein: CASSSSPGQPQHF. The chain has TRBV19 and TRBJ1-5; D gene ambiguous. Trimming cost V 5 bases and J 6 bases, with 11 bases left between them. CDR3 length equals 13 residues. Germline values: CDR1 LNHDA, CDR2 SQIVND (reference sequence).

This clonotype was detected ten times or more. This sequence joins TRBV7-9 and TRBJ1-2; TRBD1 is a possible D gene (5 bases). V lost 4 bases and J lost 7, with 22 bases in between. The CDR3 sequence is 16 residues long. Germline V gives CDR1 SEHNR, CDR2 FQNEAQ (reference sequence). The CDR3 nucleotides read TGTGCCAGCAGCTCACCAGGCGGGGACCGATTGGGTGGCTACACCTTC. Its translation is CASSSPGGDRLGGYTF.

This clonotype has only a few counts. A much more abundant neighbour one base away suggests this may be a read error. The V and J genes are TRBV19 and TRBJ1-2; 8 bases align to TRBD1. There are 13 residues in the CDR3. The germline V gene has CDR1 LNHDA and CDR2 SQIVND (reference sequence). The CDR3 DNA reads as TGTGCCAGTAGACGTCAGGGGGCGGTTGGCTACAACTTC. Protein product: CASRRQGAVGYNF.

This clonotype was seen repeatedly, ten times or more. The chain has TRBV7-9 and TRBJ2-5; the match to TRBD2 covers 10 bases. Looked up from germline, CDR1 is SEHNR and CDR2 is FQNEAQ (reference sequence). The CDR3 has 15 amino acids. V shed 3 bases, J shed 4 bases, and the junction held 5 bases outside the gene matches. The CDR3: CASSLGLATLETQYF. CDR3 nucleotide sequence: TGTGCCAGCAGCTTGGGACTAGCGACTTTAGAGACCCAGTACTTC.

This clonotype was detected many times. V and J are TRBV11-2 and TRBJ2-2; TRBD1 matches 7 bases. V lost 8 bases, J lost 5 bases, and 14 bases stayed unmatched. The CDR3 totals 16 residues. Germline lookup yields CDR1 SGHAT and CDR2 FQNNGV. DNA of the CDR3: TGTGCCAGCGGCGCAAGGGGGCAGGCCAAGACCGGGGAGCTGTTTTTT. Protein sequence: CASGARGQAKTGELFF.

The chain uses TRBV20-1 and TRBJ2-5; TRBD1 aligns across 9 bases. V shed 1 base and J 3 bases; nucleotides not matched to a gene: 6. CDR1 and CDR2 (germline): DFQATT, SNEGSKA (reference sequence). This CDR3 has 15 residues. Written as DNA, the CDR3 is TGCAGTGCTAGAGTCCCAGGGACAGGGAAAGAGACCCAGTACTTC. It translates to CSARVPGTGKETQYF.

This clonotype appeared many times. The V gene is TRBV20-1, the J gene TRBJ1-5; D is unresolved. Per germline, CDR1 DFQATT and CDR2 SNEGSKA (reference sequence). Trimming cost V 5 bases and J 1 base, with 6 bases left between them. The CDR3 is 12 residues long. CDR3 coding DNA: TGCAGTGCTGTCCGCAGCAATCAGCCCCAGCATTTT. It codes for CSAVRSNQPQHF.

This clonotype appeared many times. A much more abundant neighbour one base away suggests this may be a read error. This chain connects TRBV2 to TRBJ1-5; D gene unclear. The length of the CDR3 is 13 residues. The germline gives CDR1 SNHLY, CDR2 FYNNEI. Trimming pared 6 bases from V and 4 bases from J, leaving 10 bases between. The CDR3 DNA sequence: TGTGCCAGCAGCCCCAAGCAGAATCAGCCCCAGCATTTT. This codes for CASSPKQNQPQHF.